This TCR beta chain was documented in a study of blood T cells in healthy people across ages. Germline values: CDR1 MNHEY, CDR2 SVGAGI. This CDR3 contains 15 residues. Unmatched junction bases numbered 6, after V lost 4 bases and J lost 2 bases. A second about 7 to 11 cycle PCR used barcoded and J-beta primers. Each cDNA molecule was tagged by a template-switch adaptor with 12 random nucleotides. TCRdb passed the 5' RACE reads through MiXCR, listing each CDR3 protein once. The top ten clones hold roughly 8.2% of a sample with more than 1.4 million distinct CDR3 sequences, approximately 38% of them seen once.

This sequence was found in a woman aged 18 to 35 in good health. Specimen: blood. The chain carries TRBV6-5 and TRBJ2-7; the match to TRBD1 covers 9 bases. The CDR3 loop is CASSSDRGIPYEQYF. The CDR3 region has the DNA TGTGCCAGCAGTTCAGACAGGGGGATCCCCTACGAGCAGTACTTC.